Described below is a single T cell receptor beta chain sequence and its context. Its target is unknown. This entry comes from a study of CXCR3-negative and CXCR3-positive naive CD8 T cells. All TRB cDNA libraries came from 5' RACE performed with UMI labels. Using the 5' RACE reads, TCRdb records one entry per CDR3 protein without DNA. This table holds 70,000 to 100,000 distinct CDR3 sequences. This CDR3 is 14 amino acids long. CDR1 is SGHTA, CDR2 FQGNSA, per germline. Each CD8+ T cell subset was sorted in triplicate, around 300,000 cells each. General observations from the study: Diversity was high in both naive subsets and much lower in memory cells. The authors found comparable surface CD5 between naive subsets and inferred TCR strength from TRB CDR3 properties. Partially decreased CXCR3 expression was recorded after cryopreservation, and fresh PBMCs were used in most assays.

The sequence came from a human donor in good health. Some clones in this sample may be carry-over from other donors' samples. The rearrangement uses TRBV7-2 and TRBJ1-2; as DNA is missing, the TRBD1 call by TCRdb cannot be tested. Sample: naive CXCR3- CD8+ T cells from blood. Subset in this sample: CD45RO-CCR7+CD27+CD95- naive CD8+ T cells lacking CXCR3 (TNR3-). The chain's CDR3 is CASSSLGSGYGYTF.